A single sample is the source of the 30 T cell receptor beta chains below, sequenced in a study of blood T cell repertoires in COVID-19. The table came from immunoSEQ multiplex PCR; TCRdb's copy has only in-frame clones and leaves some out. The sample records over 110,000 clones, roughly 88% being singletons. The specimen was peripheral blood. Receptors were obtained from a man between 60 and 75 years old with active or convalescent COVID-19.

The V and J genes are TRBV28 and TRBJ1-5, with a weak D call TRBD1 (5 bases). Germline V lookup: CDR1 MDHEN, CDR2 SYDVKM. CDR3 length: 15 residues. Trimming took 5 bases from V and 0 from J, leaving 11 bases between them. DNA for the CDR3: TGTGCCAGCAGTCCTGACAGTTATAGCAATCAGCCCCAGCATTTT. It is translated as CASSPDSYSNQPQHF.

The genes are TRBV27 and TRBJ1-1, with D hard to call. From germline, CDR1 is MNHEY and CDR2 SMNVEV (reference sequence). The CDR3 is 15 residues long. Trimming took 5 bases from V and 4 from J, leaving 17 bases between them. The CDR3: CASSPLMGETTEAFF. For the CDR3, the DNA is TGTGCCAGCAGTCCCTTAATGGGCGAGACCACTGAAGCTTTCTTT.

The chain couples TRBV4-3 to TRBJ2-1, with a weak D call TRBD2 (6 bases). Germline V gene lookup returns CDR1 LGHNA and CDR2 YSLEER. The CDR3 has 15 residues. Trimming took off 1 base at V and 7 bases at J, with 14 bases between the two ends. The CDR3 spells CASSQGSGPENEQFF. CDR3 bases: TGCGCCAGCAGCCAAGGGAGCGGGCCGGAGAATGAGCAGTTCTTC.

The DNA for the CDR3 is TGTGCCAGTAGTGTCCCCGGGACTAGCGGGGTCTACGAGCAGTACTTC. As protein: CASSVPGTSGVYEQYF. V is TRBV19 and J is TRBJ2-7; TRBD2 matches at 13 bases. J lost 3 bases, V lost 5 bases, and 7 bases had no gene match. Germline V gene sequence: CDR1 LNHDA, CDR2 SQIVND (reference sequence). The CDR3 covers 16 residues.

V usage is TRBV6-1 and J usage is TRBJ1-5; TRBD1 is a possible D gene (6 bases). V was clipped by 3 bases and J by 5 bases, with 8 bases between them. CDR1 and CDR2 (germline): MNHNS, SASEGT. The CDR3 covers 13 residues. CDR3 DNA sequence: TGTGCCAGCAGTGACGGGGGGCATCAGCCCCAGCATTTT. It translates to CASSDGGHQPQHF.

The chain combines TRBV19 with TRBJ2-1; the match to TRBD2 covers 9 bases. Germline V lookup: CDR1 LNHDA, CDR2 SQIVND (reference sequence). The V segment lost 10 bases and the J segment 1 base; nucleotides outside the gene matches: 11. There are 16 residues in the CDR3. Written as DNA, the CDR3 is TGTGCCACCGCGGGAGGGGCAGCAACATCCTACAATGAGCAGTTCTTC. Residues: CATAGGAATSYNEQFF.

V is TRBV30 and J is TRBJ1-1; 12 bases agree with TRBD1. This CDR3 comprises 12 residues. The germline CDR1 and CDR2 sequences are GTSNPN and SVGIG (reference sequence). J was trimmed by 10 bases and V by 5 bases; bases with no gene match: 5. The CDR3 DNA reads TGTGCCTGGGGGACAGGGGGCAAAGGAGCTTTCTTT. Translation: CAWGTGGKGAFF.

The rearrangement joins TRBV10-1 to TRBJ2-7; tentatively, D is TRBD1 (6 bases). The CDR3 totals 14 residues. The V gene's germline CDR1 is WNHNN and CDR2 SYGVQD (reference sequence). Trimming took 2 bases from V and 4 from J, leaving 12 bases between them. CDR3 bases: TGCGCCAGCAGTGAGGGGACACCGCCTTACGAGCAGTACTTC. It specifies CASSEGTPPYEQYF.

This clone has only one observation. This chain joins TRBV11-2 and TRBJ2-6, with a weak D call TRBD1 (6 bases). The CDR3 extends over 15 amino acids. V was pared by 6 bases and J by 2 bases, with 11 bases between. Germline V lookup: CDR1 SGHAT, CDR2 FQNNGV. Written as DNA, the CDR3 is TGTGCCAGCAGTTTCACAGGGACTGGGGCCAACGTCCTGACTTTC. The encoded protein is CASSFTGTGANVLTF.

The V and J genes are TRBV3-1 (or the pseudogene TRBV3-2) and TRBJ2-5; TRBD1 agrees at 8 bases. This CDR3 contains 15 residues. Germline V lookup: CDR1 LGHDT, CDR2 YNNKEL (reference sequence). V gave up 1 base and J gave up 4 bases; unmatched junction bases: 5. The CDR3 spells CASSQGQGIRETQYF. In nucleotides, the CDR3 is TGTGCCAGCAGCCAAGGACAGGGGATAAGAGAGACCCAGTACTTC.

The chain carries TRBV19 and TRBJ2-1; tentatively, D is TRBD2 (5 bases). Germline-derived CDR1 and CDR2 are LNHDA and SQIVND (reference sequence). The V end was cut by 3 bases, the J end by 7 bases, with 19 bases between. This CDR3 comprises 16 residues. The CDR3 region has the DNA TGTGCCAGTAGTATGGATAATAGAGGGCCGAAAAATGAGCAGTTCTTC. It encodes CASSMDNRGPKNEQFF.

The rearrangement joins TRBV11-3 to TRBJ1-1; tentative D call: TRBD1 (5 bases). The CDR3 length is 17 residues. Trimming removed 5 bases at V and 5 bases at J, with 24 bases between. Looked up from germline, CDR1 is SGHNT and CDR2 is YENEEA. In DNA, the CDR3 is TGTGCCAGCAGCCTAGGGGCTTTCCGGGGTGAGGAGACTGAAGCTTTCTTT. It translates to CASSLGAFRGEETEAFF.

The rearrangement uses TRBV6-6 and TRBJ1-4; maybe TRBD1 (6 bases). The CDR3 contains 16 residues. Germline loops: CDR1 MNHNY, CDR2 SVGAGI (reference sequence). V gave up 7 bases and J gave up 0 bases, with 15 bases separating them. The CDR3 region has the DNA TGTGCCAGCAAGGGGGATGCGTTTACAACTAATGAAAAACTGTTTTTT. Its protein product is CASKGDAFTTNEKLFF.

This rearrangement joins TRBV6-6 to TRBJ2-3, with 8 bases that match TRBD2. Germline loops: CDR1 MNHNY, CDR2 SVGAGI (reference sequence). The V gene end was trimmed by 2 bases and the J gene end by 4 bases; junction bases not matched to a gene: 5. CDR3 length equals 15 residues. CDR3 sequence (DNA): TGTGCCAGCAGTTACCCAGCGGGGGCCGCAGATACGCAGTATTTT. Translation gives CASSYPAGAADTQYF.

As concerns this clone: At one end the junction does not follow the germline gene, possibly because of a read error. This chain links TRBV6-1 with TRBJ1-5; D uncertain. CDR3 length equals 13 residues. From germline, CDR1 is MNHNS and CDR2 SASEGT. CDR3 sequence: CASSKATFGPQHF. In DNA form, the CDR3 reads TGTGCCAGCAGTAAAGCTACTTTCGGGCCCCAGCATTTT.

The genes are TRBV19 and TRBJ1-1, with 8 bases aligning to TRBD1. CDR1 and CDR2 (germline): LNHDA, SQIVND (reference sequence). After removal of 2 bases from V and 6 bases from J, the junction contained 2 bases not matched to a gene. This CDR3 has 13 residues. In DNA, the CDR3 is TGTGCCAGTAGTATACAGGGGGCCTCTGAAGCTTTCTTT. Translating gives CASSIQGASEAFF.

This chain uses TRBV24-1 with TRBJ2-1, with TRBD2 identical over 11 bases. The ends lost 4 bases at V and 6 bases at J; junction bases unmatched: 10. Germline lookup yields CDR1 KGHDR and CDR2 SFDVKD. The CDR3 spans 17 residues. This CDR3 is CATSDPLSGRAANEQFF. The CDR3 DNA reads TGTGCCACCAGTGACCCCCTTAGCGGGAGGGCCGCCAATGAGCAGTTCTTC.

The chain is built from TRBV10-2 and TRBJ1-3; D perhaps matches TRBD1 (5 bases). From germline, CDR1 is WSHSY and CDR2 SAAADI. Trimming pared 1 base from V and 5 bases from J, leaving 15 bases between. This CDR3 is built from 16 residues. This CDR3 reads CASSEYRSGHRNTIYF. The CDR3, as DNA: TGCGCCAGCAGTGAGTACCGATCAGGGCACCGAAACACCATATATTTT.

CDR3: CASSELTGYGGYTF. The CDR3 DNA sequence: TGTGCCAGCAGTGAATTGACAGGGTATGGTGGCTACACCTTC. This chain connects TRBV25-1 to TRBJ1-2; 7 bases are a match to TRBD1. Germline V lookup: CDR1 MGHDK, CDR2 SYGVNS. The CDR3 covers 14 residues. V was pared by 1 base and J by 7 bases, with 6 bases of the junction left unmatched.

For the CDR3, the DNA is TGTGCCAGCTCCCTGAGCGGGGGGGCTTCTGATGAGCAGTTCTTC. This translates into CASSLSGGASDEQFF. The chain carries TRBV18 and TRBJ2-1, with 10 nucleotides matching TRBD2. V dropped 6 bases and J dropped 8; count of bases not matched to a gene: 10. Looked up from germline, CDR1 is KGHSH and CDR2 is LQKENI. This CDR3 region has 15 residues.

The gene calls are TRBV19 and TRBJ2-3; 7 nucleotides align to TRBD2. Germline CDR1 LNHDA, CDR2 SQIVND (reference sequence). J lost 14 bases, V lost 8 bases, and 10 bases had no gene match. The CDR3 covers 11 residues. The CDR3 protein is CASRAGVYLYF. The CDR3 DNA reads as TGTGCCAGTCGGGCGGGAGTGTATCTGTATTTT.

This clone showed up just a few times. The CDR3 loop reads CASSGNEMRYTF. In DNA form, the CDR3 reads TGTGCCAGCAGCGGAAATGAGATGAGGTACACCTTC. This chain uses TRBV11-2 with TRBJ1-2; D not certain. With 5 bases removed from V and 11 bases from J, the gap between germline ends came to 15 bases. This CDR3 is built from 12 residues. CDR1 is SGHAT, CDR2 FQNNGV, per germline. Together with reference TRBV11-2 and TRBJ1-2, the CDR3 gives the full variable domain: EAGVAQSPRYKIIEKRQSVAFWCNPISGHATLYWYQQILGQGPKLLIQFQNNGVVDDSQLPKDRFSAERLKGVDSTLKIQPAKLEDSAVYLCASSGNEMRYTFGSGTRLTVV.

In DNA, the CDR3 is TGTGCCATTCGGAATAGCGGGGGAAGCTACGAGCAGTACTTC. As protein: CAIRNSGGSYEQYF. The rearrangement uses TRBV10-3 and TRBJ2-7, with 9 positions matching TRBD2. The V and J ends lost 9 bases and 3 bases, in that order; junction bases with no gene match: 9. Germline CDR1 ENHRY, CDR2 SYGVKD. CDR3 length equals 14 residues.

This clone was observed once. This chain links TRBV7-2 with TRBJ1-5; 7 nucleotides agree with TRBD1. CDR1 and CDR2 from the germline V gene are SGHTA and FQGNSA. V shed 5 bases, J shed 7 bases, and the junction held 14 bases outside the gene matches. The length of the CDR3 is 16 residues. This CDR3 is CASSPDRPTGIQPQHF. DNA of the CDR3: TGTGCCAGCAGCCCAGACCGCCCGACAGGGATCCAGCCCCAGCATTTT.

The CDR3 protein is CASSLTLAGLETQYF. CDR3 in DNA: TGTGCCAGCAGCTTGACGCTAGCGGGGTTGGAGACCCAGTACTTC. The genes are TRBV5-6 and TRBJ2-5; 9 positions agree with TRBD2. Trimming removed 1 base from V and 5 bases from J; junction bases left unmatched: 6. The CDR3 is 15 amino acids. Germline CDR1 SGHDT, CDR2 YYEEEE.

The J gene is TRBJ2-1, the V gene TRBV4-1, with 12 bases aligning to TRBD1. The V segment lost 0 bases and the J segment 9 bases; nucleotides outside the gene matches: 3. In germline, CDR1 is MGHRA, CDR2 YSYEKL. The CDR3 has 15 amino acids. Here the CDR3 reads CASSQDLGQGAEQFF. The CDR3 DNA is TGCGCCAGCAGCCAAGATCTGGGACAGGGGGCTGAGCAGTTCTTC.

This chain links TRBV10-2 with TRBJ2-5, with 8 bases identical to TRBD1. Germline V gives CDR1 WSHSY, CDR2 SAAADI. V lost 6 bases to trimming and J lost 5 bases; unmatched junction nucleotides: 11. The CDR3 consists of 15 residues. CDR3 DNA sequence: TGCGCCAGCAGCCCGTGGGACAGGTTATATGAGACCCAGTACTTC. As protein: CASSPWDRLYETQYF.

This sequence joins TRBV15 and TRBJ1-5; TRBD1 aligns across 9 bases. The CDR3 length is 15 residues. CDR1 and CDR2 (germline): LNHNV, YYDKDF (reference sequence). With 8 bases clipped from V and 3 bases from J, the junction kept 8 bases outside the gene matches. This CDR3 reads CATGSGTGTNQPQHF. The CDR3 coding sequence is TGTGCCACCGGTTCCGGGACAGGGACCAATCAGCCCCAGCATTTT.

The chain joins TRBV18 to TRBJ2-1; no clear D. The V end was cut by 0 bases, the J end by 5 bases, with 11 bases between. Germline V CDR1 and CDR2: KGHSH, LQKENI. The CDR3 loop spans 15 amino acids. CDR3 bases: TGTGCCAGCTCACCACCGCCGGCCAGGCACAATGAGCAGTTCTTC. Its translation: CASSPPPARHNEQFF.

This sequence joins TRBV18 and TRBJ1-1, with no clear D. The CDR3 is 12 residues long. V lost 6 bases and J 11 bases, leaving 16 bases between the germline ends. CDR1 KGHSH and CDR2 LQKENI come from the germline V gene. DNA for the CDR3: TGTGCCAGCTCGCCGGAGCGAAGAGAGGCTTTCTTT. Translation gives CASSPERREAFF.